The next 8 T cell receptor beta chains were all read from a single sample in a study of cytomegalovirus exposure and HLA in healthy donors. The PCR had 60 Vbeta and 13 Jbeta primers. This table comes from immunoSEQ multiplex PCR, and its TCRdb copy is limited to in-frame clones, with some not included. Counted here are about 110,000 clones, more than 60% occurring once; the ten biggest clones make up roughly 3.6%. Input material: PBMCs. The receptor source for this set is a man aged 55 to 70 in good health and CMV-seronegative.

This rearrangement joins TRBV2 to TRBJ1-1; a weak D match, TRBD1 (6 bases). The CDR3 extends over 12 amino acids. Germline-derived CDR1 and CDR2 are SNHLY and FYNNEI. Trimming took 4 bases from V and 8 from J, leaving 11 bases between them. CDR3 residues: CASSVTGREAFF. CDR3 DNA sequence: TGTGCCAGCAGTGTGACAGGCCGAGAAGCTTTCTTT.

The chain uses TRBV4-3 and TRBJ2-1; maybe TRBD2 (6 bases). The CDR3 loop spans 16 amino acids. Germline V lookup: CDR1 LGHNA, CDR2 YSLEER. Between the trimmed V and J ends, which lost 0 bases and 6 bases, there was a span of 15 bases. CDR3 nucleotide sequence: TGCGCCAGCAGCCAAGATACTCGCGGCGGGGTCAATGAGCAGTTCTTC. Amino acids: CASSQDTRGGVNEQFF.

V is TRBV19 and J is TRBJ1-2; TRBD1 aligns across 7 bases. The V gene end was trimmed by 8 bases and the J gene end by 7 bases; junction bases not matched to a gene: 16. In germline, CDR1 is LNHDA, CDR2 SQIVND (reference sequence). This CDR3 region has 15 residues. CDR3 loop: CASESLGTVSVGYTF. The CDR3 region has the DNA TGTGCCAGTGAGAGCCTCGGGACAGTTTCGGTTGGCTACACCTTC.

This rearrangement joins TRBV11-2 to TRBJ1-1, with unresolved D. This CDR3 spans 15 amino acids. Deletions cut 0 bases from V and 5 bases from J, with 13 bases between. Germline V CDR1 and CDR2: SGHAT, FQNNGV. CDR3 DNA sequence: TGTGCCAGCAGCTTAGAGGCATTTGGCCAGACTGAAGCTTTCTTT. Translated: CASSLEAFGQTEAFF.

This chain connects TRBV7-9 to TRBJ1-2; 9 bases map to TRBD1. From germline, CDR1 is SEHNR and CDR2 FQNEAQ (reference sequence). CDR3 length equals 17 residues. Germline trimming cut 4 bases from V and 6 bases from J; bases unmatched to any gene: 15. CDR3 region: CASSSPGQGRVQDGYTF. The CDR3 DNA reads TGTGCCAGCAGCTCCCCGGGACAGGGTCGGGTTCAGGATGGCTACACCTTC. Using reference TRBV7-9 and TRBJ1-2 for the parts outside the CDR3, the full variable domain is DTGVSQNPRHKITKRGQNVTFRCDPISEHNRLYWYRQTLGQGPEFLTYFQNEAQLEKSRLLSDRFSAERPKGSFSTLEIQRTEQGDSAMYLCASSSPGQGRVQDGYTFGSGTRLTVV.

The V gene is TRBV7-2, the J gene TRBJ1-4; 12 positions match TRBD1. This CDR3 is built from 16 residues. V shed 5 bases and J 8 bases; nucleotides not matched to a gene: 9. Germline CDR1 is SGHTA and CDR2 is FQGNSA. The CDR3 sequence: CASSTSRDRGQEKLFF. The DNA for the CDR3 is TGTGCCAGCAGCACCTCCCGGGACAGGGGGCAAGAAAAACTGTTTTTT.

This sequence joins TRBV5-1 and TRBJ2-5; D possibly corresponds to TRBD2 (6 bases). Between the trimmed V and J ends, which lost 4 bases and 2 bases, there was a span of 21 bases. This CDR3 spans 17 amino acids. Germline V gene lookup returns CDR1 SGHRS and CDR2 YFSETQ. The CDR3 DNA reads as TGCGCCAGCAGCACCACCGGGCTGGGGGGAACACAAGAGACCCAGTACTTC. Translation gives CASSTTGLGGTQETQYF.

The chain is built from TRBV30 and TRBJ2-7, with D maybe TRBD1 (6 bases). The CDR3 length is 16 residues. The germline V gene has CDR1 GTSNPN and CDR2 SVGIG (reference sequence). Trimming cost V 4 bases and J 0 bases, with 19 bases left between them. CDR3 amino acids: CAWNSPWTDLSYEQYF. The CDR3 nucleotides read TGTGCCTGGAACTCACCTTGGACAGACCTCTCCTACGAGCAGTACTTC.